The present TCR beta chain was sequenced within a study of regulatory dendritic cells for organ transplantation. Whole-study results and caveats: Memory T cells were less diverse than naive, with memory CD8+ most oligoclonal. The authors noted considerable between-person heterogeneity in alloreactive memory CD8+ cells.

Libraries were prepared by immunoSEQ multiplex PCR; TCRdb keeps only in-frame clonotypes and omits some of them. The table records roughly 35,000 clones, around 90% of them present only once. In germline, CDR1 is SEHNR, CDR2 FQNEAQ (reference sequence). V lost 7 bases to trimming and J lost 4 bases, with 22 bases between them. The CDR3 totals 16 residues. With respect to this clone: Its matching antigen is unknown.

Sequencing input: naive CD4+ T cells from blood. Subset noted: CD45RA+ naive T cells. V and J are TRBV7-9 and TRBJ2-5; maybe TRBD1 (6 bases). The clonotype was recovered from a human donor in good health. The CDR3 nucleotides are TGTGCCAGCACCCCTGGGGGCTCCGGGTTGGGAGAGACCCAGTACTTC. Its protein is CASTPGGSGLGETQYF.